This T cell receptor (beta chain) came from a study of CD8+ T cells in alopecia areata. As for the study in general: C3H/HeJ donors with spontaneous alopecia, roughly 6-12 months old, supplied skin grafts to roughly 6-10-week-old female C3H/HeJ mice. Study observations and caveats: Although TCR sharing was seen in mice, sharing across patients was less clear, possibly for HLA-related reasons.

This clone was seen ten or more times. Its antigen is unidentified. Mouse names are used for the genes. The CDR3 end falls 4 residues outside the read, so it is completed with the germline J gene. This sample includes further DNA sequences coding for the same CDR3. TCR sequencing used cDNA made by reverse transcription of extracted RNA. Measured with immunoSEQ multiplex PCR; TCRdb has only the in-frame clones, and not every one. The sample contains 200,000 to 300,000 clones, none occurring once; less than 1.5% lies in the top ten. From germline, CDR1 is FNHDT and CDR2 SITEND (reference sequence). CDR3 length: 12 residues. Separation of pooled cutaneous lymph node cells was by sorting with CD4, CD8alpha, NKG2D, NKG2ACE and other markers.

The TCR comes from a C3H/HeJ mouse with alopecia areata. This strain has MHC haplotype H2-k. V usage is TRBV19 and J usage is TRBJ2-5; D may be TRBD1 (5 bases). The sequenced sample was CD4+ T cells sorted from a lymph node. The CDR3 protein is CASSIQGDTQYF. The CDR3 DNA, read in part, is TGTGCCAGCAGTATTCAGGGAGAC.